This T cell receptor (beta chain) derives from a study of blood T cell repertoires in COVID-19. Trimming took off 4 bases at V and 4 bases at J, with 13 bases between the two ends. In germline, CDR1 is GTSNPN, CDR2 SVGIG (reference sequence). CDR3 length: 13 amino acids. The assay was immunoSEQ multiplex PCR, and TCRdb's table has in-frame clones only and misses some. The top ten hold 3% to 4% of the sample, which has 200,000 to 250,000 clones, approximately 89% seen once. The clonotype comes from a woman between 25 and 40 years old who had been exposed to COVID-19. Material: PBMCs or T cells enriched from blood (not recorded which). V usage is TRBV30 and J usage is TRBJ1-2; D is unresolved. The CDR3 nucleotides read TGTGCCTGGACCTTATTAGATTTCTATGGCTACACCTTC. It is translated as CAWTLLDFYGYTF.